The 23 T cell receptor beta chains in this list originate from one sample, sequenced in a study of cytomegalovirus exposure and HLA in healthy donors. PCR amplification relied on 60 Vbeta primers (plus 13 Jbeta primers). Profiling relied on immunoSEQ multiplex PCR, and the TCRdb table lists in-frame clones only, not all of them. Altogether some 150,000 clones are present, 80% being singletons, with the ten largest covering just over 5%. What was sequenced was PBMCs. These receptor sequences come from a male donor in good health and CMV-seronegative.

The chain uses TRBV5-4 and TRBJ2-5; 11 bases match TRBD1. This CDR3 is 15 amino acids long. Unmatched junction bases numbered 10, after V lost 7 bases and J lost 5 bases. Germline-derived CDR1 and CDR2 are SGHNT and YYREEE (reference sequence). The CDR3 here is CASQKTGQGVETQYF. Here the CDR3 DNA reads TGTGCCAGCCAGAAAACGGGACAGGGGGTGGAGACCCAGTACTTC.

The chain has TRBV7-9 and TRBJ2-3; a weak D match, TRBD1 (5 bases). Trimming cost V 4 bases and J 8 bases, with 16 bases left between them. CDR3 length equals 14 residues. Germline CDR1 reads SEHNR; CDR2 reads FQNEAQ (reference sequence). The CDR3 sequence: CASSSHQGLSTQYF. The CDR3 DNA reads TGTGCCAGCAGCTCACACCAGGGTCTTTCTACGCAGTATTTT.

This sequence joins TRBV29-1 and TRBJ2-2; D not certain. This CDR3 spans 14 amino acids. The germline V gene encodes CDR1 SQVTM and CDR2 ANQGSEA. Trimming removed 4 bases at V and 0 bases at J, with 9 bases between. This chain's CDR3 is CSVGQFANTGELFF. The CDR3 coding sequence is TGCAGCGTTGGACAATTCGCGAACACCGGGGAGCTGTTTTTT.

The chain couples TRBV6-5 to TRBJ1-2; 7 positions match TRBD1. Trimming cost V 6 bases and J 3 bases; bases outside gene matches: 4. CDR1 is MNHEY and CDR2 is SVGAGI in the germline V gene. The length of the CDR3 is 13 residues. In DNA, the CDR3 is TGTGCCAGCAGCCTCACAGGGGACTATGGCTACACCTTC. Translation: CASSLTGDYGYTF.

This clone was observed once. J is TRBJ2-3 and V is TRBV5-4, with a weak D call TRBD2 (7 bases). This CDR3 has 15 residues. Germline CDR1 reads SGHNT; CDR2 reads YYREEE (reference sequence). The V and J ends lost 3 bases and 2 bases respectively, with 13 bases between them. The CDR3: CASSYKGGATDTQYF. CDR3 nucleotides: TGTGCCAGCAGCTACAAGGGGGGGGCCACAGATACGCAGTATTTT.

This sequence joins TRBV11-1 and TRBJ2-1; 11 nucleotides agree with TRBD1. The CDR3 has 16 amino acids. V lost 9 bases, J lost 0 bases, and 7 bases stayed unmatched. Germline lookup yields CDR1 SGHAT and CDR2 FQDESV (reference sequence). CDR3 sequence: CASRTGGRGSYNEQFF. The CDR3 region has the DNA TGTGCCAGTAGGACAGGGGGCCGGGGCTCCTACAATGAGCAGTTCTTC.

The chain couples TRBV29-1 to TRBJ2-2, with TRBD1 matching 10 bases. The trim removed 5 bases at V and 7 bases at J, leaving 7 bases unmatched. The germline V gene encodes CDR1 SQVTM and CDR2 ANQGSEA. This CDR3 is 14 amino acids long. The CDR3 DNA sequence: TGCAGCGTTCGACAGGGGGCGCAGAGCGGGGAGCTGTTTTTT. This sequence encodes CSVRQGAQSGELFF.

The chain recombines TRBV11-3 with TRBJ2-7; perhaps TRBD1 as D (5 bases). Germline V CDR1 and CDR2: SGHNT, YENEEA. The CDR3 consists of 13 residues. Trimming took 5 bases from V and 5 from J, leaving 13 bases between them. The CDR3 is CASSPTAGHEQYF. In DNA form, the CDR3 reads TGTGCCAGCAGCCCAACGGCAGGGCACGAGCAGTACTTC.

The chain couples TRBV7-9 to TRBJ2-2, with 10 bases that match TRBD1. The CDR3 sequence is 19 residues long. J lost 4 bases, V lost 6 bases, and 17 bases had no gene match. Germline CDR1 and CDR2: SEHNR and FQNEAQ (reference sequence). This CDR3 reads CASSYSGTGARWATGELFF. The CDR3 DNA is TGTGCCAGCAGTTACTCCGGGACAGGGGCGCGATGGGCCACCGGGGAGCTGTTTTTT.

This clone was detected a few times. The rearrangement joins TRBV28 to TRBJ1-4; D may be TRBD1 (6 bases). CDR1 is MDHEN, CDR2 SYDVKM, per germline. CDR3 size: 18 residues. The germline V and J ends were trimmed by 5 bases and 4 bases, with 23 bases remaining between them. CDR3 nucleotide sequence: TGTGCCAGCAGTCGACGATTCCTACAGGGTTTCGATAATGAAAAACTGTTTTTT. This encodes CASSRRFLQGFDNEKLFF. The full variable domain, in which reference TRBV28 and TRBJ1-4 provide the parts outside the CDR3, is DVKVTQSSRYLVKRTGEKVFLECVQDMDHENMFWYRQDPGLGLRLIYFSYDVKMKEKGDIPEGYSVSREKKERFSLILESASTNQTSMYLCASSRRFLQGFDNEKLFFGSGTQLSVL.

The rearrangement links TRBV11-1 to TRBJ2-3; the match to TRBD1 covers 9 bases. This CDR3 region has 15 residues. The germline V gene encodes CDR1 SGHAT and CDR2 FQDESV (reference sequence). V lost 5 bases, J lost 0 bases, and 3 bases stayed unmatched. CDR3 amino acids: CASSTGQGSTDTQYF. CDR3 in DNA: TGTGCCAGCAGCACAGGACAGGGGAGCACAGATACGCAGTATTTT.

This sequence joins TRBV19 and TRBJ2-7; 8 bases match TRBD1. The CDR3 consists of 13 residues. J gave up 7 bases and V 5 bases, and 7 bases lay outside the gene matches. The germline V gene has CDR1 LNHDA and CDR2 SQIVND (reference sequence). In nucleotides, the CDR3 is TGTGCCAGTAGTGTCCGACAGGGGTTGGAGCAGTACTTC. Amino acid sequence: CASSVRQGLEQYF.

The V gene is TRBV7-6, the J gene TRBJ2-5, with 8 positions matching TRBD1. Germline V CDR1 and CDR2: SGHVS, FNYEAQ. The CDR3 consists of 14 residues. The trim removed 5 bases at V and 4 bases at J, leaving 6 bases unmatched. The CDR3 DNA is TGTGCCAGCAGCCACGACAGGGGAGGAGAGACCCAGTACTTC. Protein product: CASSHDRGGETQYF.

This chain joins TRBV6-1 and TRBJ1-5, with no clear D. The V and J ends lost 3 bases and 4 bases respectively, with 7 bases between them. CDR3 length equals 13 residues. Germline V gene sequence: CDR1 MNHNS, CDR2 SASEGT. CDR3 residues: CASSEIENQPQHF. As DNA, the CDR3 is TGTGCCAGCAGTGAGATCGAGAATCAGCCCCAGCATTTT.

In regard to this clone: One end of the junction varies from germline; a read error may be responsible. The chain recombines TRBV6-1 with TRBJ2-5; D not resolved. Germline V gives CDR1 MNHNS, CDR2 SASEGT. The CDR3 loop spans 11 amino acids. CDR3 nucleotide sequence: TGTGCCAGCAGCGAAGCCACGGCCCAGTACTTC. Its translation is CASSEATAQYF.

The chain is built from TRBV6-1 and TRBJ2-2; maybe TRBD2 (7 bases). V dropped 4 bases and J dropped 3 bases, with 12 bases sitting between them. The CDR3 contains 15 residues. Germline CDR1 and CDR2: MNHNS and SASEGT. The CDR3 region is CASSVGGAYTGELFF. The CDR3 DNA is TGTGCCAGCAGTGTGGGGGGGGCTTACACCGGGGAGCTGTTTTTT.

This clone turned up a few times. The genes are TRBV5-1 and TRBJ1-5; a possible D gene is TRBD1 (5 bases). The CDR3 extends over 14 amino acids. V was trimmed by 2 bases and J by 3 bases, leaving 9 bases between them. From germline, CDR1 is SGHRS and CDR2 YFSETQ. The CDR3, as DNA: TGCGCCAGCAGCTTAGGAGGGGTCAATCAGCCCCAGCATTTT. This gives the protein CASSLGGVNQPQHF.

CDR3 loop: CASSNDPLEEQYF. For the CDR3, the DNA is TGTGCCAGCAGTAACGACCCCCTGGAGGAGCAGTACTTC. V gene TRBV27 combines with J gene TRBJ2-7; D not resolved. The ends were cut back, 5 bases at V and 7 bases at J, with 15 bases in the middle. The CDR3 covers 13 residues. CDR1 is MNHEY, CDR2 SMNVEV, per germline (reference sequence).

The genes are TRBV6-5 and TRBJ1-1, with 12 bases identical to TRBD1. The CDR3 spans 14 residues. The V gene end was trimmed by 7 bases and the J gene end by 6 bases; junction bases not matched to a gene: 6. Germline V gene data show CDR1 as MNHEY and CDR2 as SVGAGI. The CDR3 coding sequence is TGTGCCAGCAAGGGACAGGGGGCTTGGGCTGAAGCTTTCTTT. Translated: CASKGQGAWAEAFF.

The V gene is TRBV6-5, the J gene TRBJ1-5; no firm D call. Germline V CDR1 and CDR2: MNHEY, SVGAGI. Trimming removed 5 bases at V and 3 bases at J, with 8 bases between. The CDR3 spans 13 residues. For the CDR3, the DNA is TGTGCCAGCAGTCCGACTAACAATCAGCCCCAGCATTTT. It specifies CASSPTNNQPQHF.

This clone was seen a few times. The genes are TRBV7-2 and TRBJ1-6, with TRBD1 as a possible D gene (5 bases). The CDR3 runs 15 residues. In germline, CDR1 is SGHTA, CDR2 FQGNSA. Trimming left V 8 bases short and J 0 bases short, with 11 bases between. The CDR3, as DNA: TGTGCCAGCTCAGGGTTTAGCTCCTATAATTCACCCCTCCACTTT. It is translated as CASSGFSSYNSPLHF.

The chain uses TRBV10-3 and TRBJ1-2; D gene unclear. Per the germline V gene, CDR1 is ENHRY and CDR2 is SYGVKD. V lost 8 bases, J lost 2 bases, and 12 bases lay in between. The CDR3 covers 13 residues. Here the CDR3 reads CAIRAGGNYGYTF. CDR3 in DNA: TGTGCCATCCGTGCAGGAGGGAACTATGGCTACACCTTC.

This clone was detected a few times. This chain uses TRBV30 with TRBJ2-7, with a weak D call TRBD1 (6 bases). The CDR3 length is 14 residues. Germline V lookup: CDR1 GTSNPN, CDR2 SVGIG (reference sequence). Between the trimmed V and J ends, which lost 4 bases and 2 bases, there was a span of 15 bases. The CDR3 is CAWKVRGLTYEQYF. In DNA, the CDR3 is TGTGCCTGGAAGGTCAGGGGTCTGACCTACGAGCAGTACTTC.